This TCR beta chain was found in a study of Ad26.COV2.S vaccination and SARS-CoV-2 variants. Overall study: Intramuscularly, Ad26.COV2.S was given either once or twice, 56 days apart.

Note on this clone: Its antigen is unknown.

Sequenced by immunoSEQ multiplex PCR; TCRdb stores in-frame clones only, minus some. The data contain 380,000 or so clones, 83% of them singletons. V dropped 4 bases and J dropped 3; count of bases not matched to a gene: 4. Germline V gene sequence: CDR1 LNHDA, CDR2 SQIVND (reference sequence). The CDR3 contains 15 residues. Study observations and caveats: In vaccinated individuals, spike-specific CD8+ and CD4+ T cell responses reportedly displayed substantial breadth. People who got the vaccine or the placebo had similar non-spike TCR breadth.

Treatment: some 19 received Ad26.COV2.S at low or high dose, single or two shots; roughly five received placebo; per-sample allocation not given. Sample collection was performed on day 63 after the first vaccine or placebo injection. The administered vaccine (an Ad26 vector) expressed Wuhan-strain SARS-CoV-2 spike. The TCR comes from a person aged 18-65 years who received the Ad26.COV2.S COVID-19 vaccine or a placebo. The sequences come from peripheral blood, collected in a trial of Ad26.COV2.S vaccine versus placebo. This sequence joins TRBV19 and TRBJ2-7, with TRBD1 matching 12 bases. CDR3 residues: CASSTGTGGHYEQYF. Written as DNA, the CDR3 is TGTGCCAGTAGTACCGGGACAGGGGGCCACTACGAGCAGTACTTC.